This T cell receptor beta chain originates from a study of T cell clonotyping in hematopoietic cell transplantation (dated by TCRdb to the early 2020s). In terms of the full investigation: Pretransplant recipient samples were obtained after cytoreduction. A total of 120 to 150 blood samples were gathered in the study from roughly 40 consecutive transplant recipients along with their related donors. Recruitment of patients ran from September 2015 to January 2017, and follow-up continued until September 2020 or until death.

As concerns this clone: Its recognized antigen is unknown. Per-nucleotide qualities are absent, and no much larger clonotype sits a single base away.

The immunoSEQ assay, a bias-controlled multiplex PCR using V- and J-specific primers, was used to amplify TCR beta CDR3 regions from genomic DNA. In a second PCR step, the CDR3 amplicons were tagged with a proprietary barcode plus Illumina adapter sequences. An Illumina MiSeq instrument was used for sequencing of the CDR3 libraries. The source study handled its data this way. Export and quality control were performed with immunoSEQ Analyzer 3.0, and downstream analyses were performed with R Bioconductor and Immunarch. Only productive rearrangements within the normalized downsampled data set were used in the calculation of repertoire metrics. In the normalized cohort, clonotypes with more than 5 templates were defined as pathologically expanded. The Inverse Simpson Index was used to measure repertoire diversity. CMV-specificity analyses were carried out on the non-normalized data set to capture all clonotypes. TCRdb obtained this table from immuneACCESS and retained in-frame rearrangements with V and J assigned. These tables miss some clones; where compared with another copy, unresolved V genes account for less than half of the shortfall, and the remainder is unexplained. Clone size and the V and J calls come from that table; the DNA yielded D and trimming. The sample table contains tens of thousands of clones; only one count was recorded for around 86% of them. About 6.1% of the sample is in the top ten clones.

The sample's time point label is to be understood as: recipient sample about 28 days before transplant, after cytoreduction. Blood from recipients was drawn roughly 28 days before transplant, then again at days 30, 100 and 180 after transplant. Using Nuclei Lysis Solution, genomic DNA was extracted from unfractionated peripheral blood mononuclear cells that were either fresh or cryopreserved. The investigation overall reported the following: After transplant, TCR diversity in recipients dropped, and pathologically expanded clonotypes increased progressively from day 30 to day 180. Inverse Simpson Index values from donors and from recipients before transplant predicted broader TCR repertoire diversity after transplant. Just a small fraction of recipient repertoires overlapped with donor repertoires, and more than 95% appeared de novo at the given depth. Sample size was limited, and cells were not sorted, so CD4 and CD8 repertoire contributions could not be separated.

The germline V gene (reference sequence) sets CDR1 to MNHEY and CDR2 to SMNVEV. The trim is 3 bases for V and 5 bases for J, with a gap of 10 bases between the germline ends. The CDR3 goes from the cysteine to the phenylalanine over 13 residues. Solely the CDR3 DNA is kept, with 39 bases framed from the first base. The TCR originated in a man between 60 and 70 years old with biphenotypic leukemia. Some clones in this sample may be carry-over from other donors' samples. The sample consisted of peripheral blood mononuclear cells, taken before stem cell transplant. The V and J segments used are TRBV27 and TRBJ1-1, and the D gene may be TRBD1, 5 bases matching. The DNA reads TGTGCCAGCAGTTTCGGGGGATGGACTGAAGCTTTCTTT. Its translation reads: CASSFGGWTEAFF.